The rows below give T cell receptor beta chains drawn from one sample of a study of tumor and adjacent non-tumor tissue in lung cancer. TCRdb itself ran the multiplex PCR reads through MiXCR, one entry per CDR3 protein. The sample shows roughly 69,000 distinct CDR3 sequences, approximately 73% of them seen only once. Input material: distant non-tumor lung tissue. These receptors were obtained from a man in his sixties with non-small cell lung cancer. The conserved cysteine and the conserved F or W are not part of the CDR3 here. Each record gives: V gene, J gene, CDR3 protein.

TRBV11-1,TRBJ2-2,TSSYTCGTGELL
TRBV29-1,TRBJ1-2,IVEIPDRSYGYT
TRBV30,TRBJ2-1,AWDGAGGPNEQF
TRBV12-3/TRBV12-4,TRBJ2-1,VSSPGLKRQS
TRBV6-5,TRBJ2-1,ASRDSGRGNEQF
TRBV6-5,TRBJ1-2,ASSRQAGNNYGYT
TRBV11-3,TRBJ1-2,ATKTGCYGYT
TRBV11-1,TRBJ2-1,VSSLGILAGYNKQF
TRBV4-1,TRBJ1-6,ASSTGTVNTPLH
TRBV20-1,TRBJ2-7,IARSRRPFDRAGSYEQY
TRBV6-6,TRBJ2-7,VSSIGVRVAGRNEQY
TRBV28,TRBJ2-2,ASRSGTGSNSGELF
TRBV11-1,TRBJ2-5,ARSKDRYQETQY
TRBV11-3,TRBJ1-2,VTKTGCYGYT